The present T cell receptor (beta chain) was sequenced within a study of CD8+ T cells in alopecia areata. Across the study: Patients received oral tofacitinib, 5 to 10 mg twice daily, for moderate-to-severe alopecia areata.

With respect to this clone: Its antigen remains unknown.

Points from the study as a whole: It was lesional scalp, especially alopecia totalis/universalis, that showed higher clonality than normal scalp. In scalp samples, resident alphabeta T cells of normal skin are also sequenced.

The sequencing template was cDNA reverse transcribed from extracted RNA. TCRdb's table, derived via immunoSEQ multiplex PCR, lists solely in-frame clones and lacks some. The sample holds some 170,000 clones; 67% are singletons and the top ten take about an eighth. V was pared by 6 bases and J by 1 base, with 15 bases between. Germline CDR1 MNHEY, CDR2 SMNVEV (reference sequence). The CDR3 loop spans 15 amino acids. The chain employs TRBV27 and TRBJ1-1, with D hard to call. Sequencing used CD8+ T cells sorted from blood, obtained at week 0. This TCR was recovered from a human donor with alopecia areata. Here the CDR3 DNA reads TGTGCCAGCAGCCCCATTCCGGGCCCGAACACTGAAGCTTTCTTT. The encoded protein is CASSPIPGPNTEAFF.